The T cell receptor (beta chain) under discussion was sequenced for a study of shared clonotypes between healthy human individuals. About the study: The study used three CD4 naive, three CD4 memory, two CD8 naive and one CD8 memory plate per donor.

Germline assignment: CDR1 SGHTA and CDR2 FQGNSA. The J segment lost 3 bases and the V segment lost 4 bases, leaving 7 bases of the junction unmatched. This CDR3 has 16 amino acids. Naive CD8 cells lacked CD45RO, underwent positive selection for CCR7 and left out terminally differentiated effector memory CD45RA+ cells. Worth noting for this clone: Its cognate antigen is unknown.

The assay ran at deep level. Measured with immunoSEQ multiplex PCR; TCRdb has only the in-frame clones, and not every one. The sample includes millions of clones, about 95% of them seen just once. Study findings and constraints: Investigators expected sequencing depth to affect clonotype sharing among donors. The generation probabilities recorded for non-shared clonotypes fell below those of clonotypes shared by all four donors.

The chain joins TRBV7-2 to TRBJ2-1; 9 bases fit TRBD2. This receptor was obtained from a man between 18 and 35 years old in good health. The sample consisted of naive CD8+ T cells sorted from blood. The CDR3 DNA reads TGTGCCAGCAGCTCCTTAGCGGGGGCTTTCTACAATGAGCAGTTCTTC. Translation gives CASSSLAGAFYNEQFF.